One and the same sample provided the 14 T cell receptor beta chains below, sequenced in a study of T-cell memory formation after mild COVID-19. One entry per CDR3 protein, called by TCRdb with MiXCR from the 5' RACE reads. Among about 110,000 distinct CDR3 sequences listed, 17% were seen once. Source material: PBMCs or a T cell subset sorted from them (not recorded which). The receptor source for this set is an adult woman who had mild COVID-19 (a few samples of this study predate the infection). Cell type and time point are not known.

This clonotype turned up a few times. The genes are TRBV20-1 and TRBJ2-7; D not resolved. The germline V gene encodes CDR1 DFQATT and CDR2 SNEGSKA (reference sequence). This CDR3 spans 13 amino acids. Deletions cut 1 base from V and 0 bases from J, with 7 bases between. The CDR3 reads CSARGWSSYEQYF. The CDR3 DNA follows: TGCAGTGCTAGAGGCTGGAGCTCCTACGAGCAGTACTTC.

V usage is TRBV12-3 or TRBV12-4 and J usage is TRBJ1-1; unclear D gene. The CDR3 loop spans 12 amino acids. The V gene lost 3 bases and the J gene lost 10 bases, with 12 bases spanning the gap. DNA for the CDR3: TGTGCCAGCAGTTTCGGGCCATCTGTAGCTTTCTTT. Amino acids: CASSFGPSVAFF.

This chain connects TRBV7-6 to TRBJ2-7; TRBD1 aligns across 8 bases. CDR3 length: 12 amino acids. Germline loops: CDR1 SGHVS, CDR2 FNYEAQ. Trimming removed 5 bases from V and 6 bases from J; junction bases left unmatched: 3. CDR3 sequence reads: CASSTGGLEQYF. CDR3 bases: TGTGCCAGCAGCACAGGGGGGCTCGAGCAGTACTTC.

This chain connects TRBV29-1 to TRBJ2-1; no clear D. The length of the CDR3 is 10 residues. The germline V gene has CDR1 SQVTM and CDR2 ANQGSEA. V was trimmed by 2 bases and J by 9 bases, leaving 5 bases between them. The CDR3 region has the DNA TGCAGCGTTGAATGGGGTGAGCAGTTCTTC. Amino acids: CSVEWGEQFF.

The gene calls are TRBV19 and TRBJ2-1; unclear D gene. Germline lookup yields CDR1 LNHDA and CDR2 SQIVND (reference sequence). V lost 3 bases, J lost 8 bases, and 11 bases lay in between. The CDR3 runs 13 residues. Written as DNA, the CDR3 is TGTGCCAGTAGTATTCCCAGCCCACATGAGCAGTTCTTC. Residues: CASSIPSPHEQFF. Full variable domain (outside the CDR3, taken from reference TRBV19 and TRBJ2-1): DGGITQSPKYLFRKEGQNVTLSCEQNLNHDAMYWYRQDPGQGLRLIYYSQIVNDFQKGDIAEGYSVSREKKESFPLTVTSAQKNPTAFYLCASSIPSPHEQFFGPGTRLTVL.

This clonotype was detected only a few times. The chain carries TRBV6-5 and TRBJ2-1; 9 nucleotides align to TRBD1. The germline V gene encodes CDR1 MNHEY and CDR2 SVGAGI. There are 17 residues in the CDR3. V shed 5 bases, J shed 4 bases, and the junction held 12 bases outside the gene matches. The CDR3 coding sequence is TGTGCCAGCAGTCCTAACTCCAGAGGGACAGGGTACAATGAGCAGTTCTTC. Encoded protein: CASSPNSRGTGYNEQFF.

The chain employs TRBV27 and TRBJ1-6, with unresolved D. V gave up 4 bases and J gave up 13 bases, with 11 bases separating them. This CDR3 has 12 residues. CDR1 and CDR2 (germline): MNHEY, SMNVEV (reference sequence). CDR3: CASSSAHVPLHF. In DNA form, the CDR3 reads TGTGCCAGCAGTTCCGCCCATGTGCCCCTCCACTTT.

This clonotype was detected ten times or more. The genes are TRBV27 and TRBJ2-7; TRBD2 matches 10 bases. V shed 5 bases and J 2 bases; nucleotides not matched to a gene: 6. The CDR3 consists of 15 residues. The germline V gene encodes CDR1 MNHEY and CDR2 SMNVEV (reference sequence). Here the CDR3 DNA reads TGTGCCAGCAGTCTACTAGCGGGGCCGGCCTACGAGCAGTACTTC. This sequence encodes CASSLLAGPAYEQYF.

This clonotype turned up a few times. The chain links TRBV2 to TRBJ2-7; 12 nucleotides match TRBD2. Trimming cost V 1 base and J 2 bases; bases outside gene matches: 0. CDR1 and CDR2 from the germline V gene are SNHLY and FYNNEI. This CDR3 region has 15 residues. CDR3 sequence: CASSEGLAGAYEQYF. The CDR3 DNA reads TGTGCCAGCAGTGAAGGACTAGCGGGAGCCTACGAGCAGTACTTC.

The chain is built from TRBV2 and TRBJ2-7; D tentatively reads TRBD1 or TRBD2 (5 bases each). CDR3 size: 15 residues. From germline, CDR1 is SNHLY and CDR2 FYNNEI. Trimming removed 1 base from V and 2 bases from J, with 12 bases in between. CDR3 nucleotide sequence: TGTGCCAGCAGTGAAGTAGTCCCGGGGCCCTACGAGCAGTACTTC. It specifies CASSEVVPGPYEQYF.

The chain couples TRBV9 to TRBJ2-3; 9 nucleotides align to TRBD2. The CDR3 loop spans 15 amino acids. CDR1 is SGDLS, CDR2 YYNGEE, per germline. Trimming at V came to 2 bases and at J to 5 bases, leaving 6 bases not matched to a gene. CDR3 DNA: TGTGCCAGCAGCGTCCCAGCGGGAGGTGGAGATACGCAGTATTTT. It codes for CASSVPAGGGDTQYF.

This clonotype showed up just a few times. This chain connects TRBV4-3 to TRBJ2-7; D remains unclear. The CDR3 has 13 amino acids. Trimming took off 0 bases at V and 3 bases at J, with 6 bases between the two ends. Germline V lookup: CDR1 LGHNA, CDR2 YSLEER. The CDR3 nucleotides read TGCGCCAGCAGCCAAGACCCAGACTACGAGCAGTACTTC. Translated, it gives CASSQDPDYEQYF.

The CDR3 is CAISEYTADTQYF. In DNA form, the CDR3 reads TGTGCCATCAGTGAATACACCGCAGATACGCAGTATTTT. This sequence joins TRBV10-3 and TRBJ2-3; D not certain. Germline assignment: CDR1 ENHRY and CDR2 SYGVKD. There are 13 residues in the CDR3. V lost 3 bases to trimming and J lost 4 bases, with 8 bases between them.

V usage is TRBV19 and J usage is TRBJ2-3, with unresolved D. The length of the CDR3 is 13 residues. Between the trimmed V and J ends, which lost 3 bases and 5 bases, there was a span of 9 bases. Germline V gene data show CDR1 as LNHDA and CDR2 as SQIVND (reference sequence). CDR3 in amino acids: CASSIGPRDTQYF. As DNA, the CDR3 is TGTGCCAGTAGTATCGGCCCCCGAGATACGCAGTATTTT.